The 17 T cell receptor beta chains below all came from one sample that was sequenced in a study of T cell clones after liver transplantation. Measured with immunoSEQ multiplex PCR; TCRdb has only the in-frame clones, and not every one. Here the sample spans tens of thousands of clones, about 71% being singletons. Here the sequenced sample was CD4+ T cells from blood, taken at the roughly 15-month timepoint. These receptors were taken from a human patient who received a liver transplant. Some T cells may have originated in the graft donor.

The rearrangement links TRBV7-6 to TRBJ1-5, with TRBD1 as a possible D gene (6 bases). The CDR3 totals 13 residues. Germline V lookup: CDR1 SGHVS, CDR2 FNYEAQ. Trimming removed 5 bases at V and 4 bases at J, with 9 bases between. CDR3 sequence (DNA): TGTGCCAGCAGCCTAGGACAGAATCAGCCCCAGCATTTT. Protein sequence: CASSLGQNQPQHF.

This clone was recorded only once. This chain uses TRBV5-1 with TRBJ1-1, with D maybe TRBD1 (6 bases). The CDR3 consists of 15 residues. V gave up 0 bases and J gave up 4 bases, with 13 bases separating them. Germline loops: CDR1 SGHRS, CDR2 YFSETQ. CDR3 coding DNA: TGCGCCAGCAGCTTGGACAGGGTAGGGTCCACTGAAGCTTTCTTT. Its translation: CASSLDRVGSTEAFF.

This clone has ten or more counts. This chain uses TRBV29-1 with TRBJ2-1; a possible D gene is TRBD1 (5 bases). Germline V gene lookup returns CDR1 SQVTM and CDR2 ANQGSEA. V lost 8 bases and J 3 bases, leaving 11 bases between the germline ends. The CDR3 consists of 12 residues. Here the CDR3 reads CSTLRGYNEQFF. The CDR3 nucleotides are TGCAGCACCCTTAGGGGCTACAATGAGCAGTTCTTC.

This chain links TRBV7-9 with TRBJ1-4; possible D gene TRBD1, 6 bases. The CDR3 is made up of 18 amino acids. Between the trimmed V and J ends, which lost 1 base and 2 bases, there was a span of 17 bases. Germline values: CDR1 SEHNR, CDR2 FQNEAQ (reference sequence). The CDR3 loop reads CASSLEFTGIGTNEKLFF. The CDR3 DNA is TGTGCCAGCAGCTTAGAGTTTACAGGGATCGGGACTAATGAAAAACTGTTTTTT. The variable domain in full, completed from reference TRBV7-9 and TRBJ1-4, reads DTGVSQNPRHKITKRGQNVTFRCDPISEHNRLYWYRQTLGQGPEFLTYFQNEAQLEKSRLLSDRFSAERPKGSFSTLEIQRTEQGDSAMYLCASSLEFTGIGTNEKLFFGSGTQLSVL.

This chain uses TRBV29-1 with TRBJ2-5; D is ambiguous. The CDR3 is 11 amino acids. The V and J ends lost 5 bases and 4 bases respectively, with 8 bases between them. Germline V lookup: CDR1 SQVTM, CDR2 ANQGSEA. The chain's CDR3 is CSVRIGETQYF. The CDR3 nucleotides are TGCAGCGTTAGAATAGGAGAGACCCAGTACTTC. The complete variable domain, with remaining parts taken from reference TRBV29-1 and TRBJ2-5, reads SAVISQKPSRDICQRGTSLTIQCQVDSQVTMMFWYRQQPGQSLTLIATANQGSEATYESGFVIDKFPISRPNLTFSTLTVSNMSPEDSSIYLCSVRIGETQYFGPGTRLLVL.

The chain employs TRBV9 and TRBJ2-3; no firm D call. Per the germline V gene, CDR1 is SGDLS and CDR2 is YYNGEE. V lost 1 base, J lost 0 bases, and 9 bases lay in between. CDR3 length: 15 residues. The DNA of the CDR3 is TGTGCCAGCAGCGTAACGGTACATAGCACAGATACGCAGTATTTT. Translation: CASSVTVHSTDTQYF.

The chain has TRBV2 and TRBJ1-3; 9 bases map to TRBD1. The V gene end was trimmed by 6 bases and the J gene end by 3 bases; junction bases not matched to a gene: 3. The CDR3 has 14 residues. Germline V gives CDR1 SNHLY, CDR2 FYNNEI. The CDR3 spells CASRAGQGGNTIYF. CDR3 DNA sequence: TGTGCCAGCAGAGCGGGACAGGGTGGAAACACCATATATTTT.

The CDR3 DNA reads TGTGCCAGCAGCCCAACGGGCTTATCGAACACCGGGGAGCTGTTTTTT. Encoded protein: CASSPTGLSNTGELFF. The J gene is TRBJ2-2, the V gene TRBV9; D remains ambiguous. The CDR3 contains 16 residues. Trimming shortened V by 4 bases and J by 0 bases, and 13 bases separated the two germline ends. Germline V gives CDR1 SGDLS, CDR2 YYNGEE.

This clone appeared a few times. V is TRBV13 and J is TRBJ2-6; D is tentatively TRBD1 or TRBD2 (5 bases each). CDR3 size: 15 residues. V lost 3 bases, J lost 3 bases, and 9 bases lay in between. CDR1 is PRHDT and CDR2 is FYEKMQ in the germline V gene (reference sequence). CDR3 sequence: CASSFRGSGANVLTF. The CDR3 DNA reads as TGTGCCAGCAGCTTCCGGGGCAGTGGGGCCAACGTCCTGACTTTC.

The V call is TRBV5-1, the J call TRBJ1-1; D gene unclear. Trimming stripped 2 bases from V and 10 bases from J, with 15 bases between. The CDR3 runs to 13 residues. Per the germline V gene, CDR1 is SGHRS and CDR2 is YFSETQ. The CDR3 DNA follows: TGCGCCAGCAGCTTATCCTCGGGGTATGGAGCTTTCTTT. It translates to CASSLSSGYGAFF.

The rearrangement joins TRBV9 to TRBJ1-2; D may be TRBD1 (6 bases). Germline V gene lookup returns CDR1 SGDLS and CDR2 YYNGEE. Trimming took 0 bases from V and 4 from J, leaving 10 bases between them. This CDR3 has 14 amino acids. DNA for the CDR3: TGTGCCAGCAGCGTAGGAACAGGGCTCTATGGCTACACCTTC. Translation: CASSVGTGLYGYTF.

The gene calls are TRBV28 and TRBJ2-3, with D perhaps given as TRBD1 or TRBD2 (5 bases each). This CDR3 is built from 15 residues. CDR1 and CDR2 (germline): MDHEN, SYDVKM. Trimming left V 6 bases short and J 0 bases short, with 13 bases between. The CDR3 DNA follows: TGTGCCAGCAGACTCTTTGGGACCAGCACAGATACGCAGTATTTT. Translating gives CASRLFGTSTDTQYF.

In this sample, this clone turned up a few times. The DNA of the CDR3 is TGTGCCAGCAGTTCCCCGGGACAGGGTTTTCAGCCCCAGCATTTT. Amino acids: CASSSPGQGFQPQHF. The chain combines TRBV28 with TRBJ1-5, with TRBD1 matching over 9 bases. This CDR3 contains 15 residues. The trim removed 4 bases at V and 6 bases at J, leaving 7 bases unmatched. Germline CDR1 is MDHEN and CDR2 is SYDVKM.

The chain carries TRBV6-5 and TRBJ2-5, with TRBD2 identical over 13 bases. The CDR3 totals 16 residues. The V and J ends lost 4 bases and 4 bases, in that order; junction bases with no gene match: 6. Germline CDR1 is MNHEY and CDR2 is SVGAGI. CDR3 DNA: TGTGCCAGCAGTTCTTGGACTAGCGGGGGAGGAGAGACCCAGTACTTC. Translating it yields CASSSWTSGGGETQYF.

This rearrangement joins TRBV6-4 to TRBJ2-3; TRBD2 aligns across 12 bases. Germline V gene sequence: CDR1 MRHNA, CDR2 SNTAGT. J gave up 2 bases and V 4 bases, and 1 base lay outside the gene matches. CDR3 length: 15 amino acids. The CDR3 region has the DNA TGTGCCAGCAGTGCTAGCGGGGGGGCCACAGATACGCAGTATTTT. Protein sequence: CASSASGGATDTQYF.

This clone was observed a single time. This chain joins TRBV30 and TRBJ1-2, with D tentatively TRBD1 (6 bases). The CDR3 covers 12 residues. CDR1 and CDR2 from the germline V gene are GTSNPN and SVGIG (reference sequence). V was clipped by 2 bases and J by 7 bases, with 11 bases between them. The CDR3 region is CAWSRQGPGYTF. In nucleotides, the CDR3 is TGTGCCTGGAGTAGGCAGGGGCCTGGCTACACCTTC.

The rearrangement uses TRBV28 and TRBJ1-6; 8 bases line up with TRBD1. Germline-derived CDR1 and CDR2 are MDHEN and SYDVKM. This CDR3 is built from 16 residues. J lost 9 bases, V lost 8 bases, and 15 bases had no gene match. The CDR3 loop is CASYGVGQGAGSPLHF. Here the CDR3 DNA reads TGTGCCAGCTACGGGGTTGGGCAGGGGGCTGGTTCACCCCTCCACTTT.